This TCR beta chain emerged from a study of blood T cells in healthy people across ages. The CDR3 is 15 amino acids. Germline V gene lookup returns CDR1 SGDLS and CDR2 YYNGEE. V lost 2 bases and J 1 base, leaving 9 bases between the germline ends. A J-beta primer mix and a sample-barcoded 5' primer were used in a second PCR of roughly 6 to 11 cycles. Each CDR3 protein gets one entry after TCRdb re-called the 5' RACE reads with MiXCR. Among 780,000 or so distinct CDR3 sequences listed, 56% were seen once. The sequence derives from a middle-aged man in good health. This chain uses TRBV9 with TRBJ2-2; D is ambiguous. Material for sequencing was blood. CDR3 in amino acids: CASSVLRRNTGELFF. CDR3 DNA: TGTGCCAGCAGCGTGCTTCGGCGGAACACCGGGGAGCTGTTTTTT.